The clone carrying this T cell receptor (beta chain) came up many times. Its antigen is unknown. This entry is derived from a study of beta chain features in type 1 diabetes. Regarding the study as a whole: TCRB CDR3 length was moderately but significantly reduced in all four CD4+ subsets of Type 1 diabetes patients.

The V and J ends lost 6 bases and 3 bases, in that order; junction bases with no gene match: 6. Germline CDR1 LNHDA, CDR2 SQIVND (reference sequence). The CDR3 runs 15 residues. As every portion of the isolated RNA was reverse transcribed, the sequencing read expressed TCRB transcripts. Profiled with immunoSEQ multiplex PCR; TCRdb holds only in-frame clones, not every one. The table lists about 140,000 clones, 6.9% of them singletons. Per donor, one heparinised blood draw averaged roughly 120 mL. This clonotype was obtained from a woman in her 30s in good health. The genes are TRBV19 and TRBJ2-1; TRBD1 aligns across 9 bases. Source material: central memory CD4+ T cells from blood. The chain's CDR3 is CASRDGQGSYNEQFF. CDR3 sequence (DNA): TGTGCCAGTAGGGACGGACAGGGGAGCTACAATGAGCAGTTCTTC.